This TCR beta chain was identified in a study of T cell responses to AZD1222 COVID-19 vaccine. General study results and limits: Recipients of AZD1222 seropositive at baseline numbered only five or six. In all cases, repertoires were sampled only after the peak T cell response. Spike-specific TCR breadth and depth rose after two AZD1222 doses.

Points on this clone: Its target is unknown.

Clones were read by immunoSEQ multiplex PCR, and TCRdb kept only the in-frame ones, dropping some. The table records approximately 120,000 clones, about nine tenths of them present only once. Trimming took 6 bases from V and 1 from J; bases not matched to a gene: 7. The germline V gene has CDR1 MNHEY and CDR2 SMNVEV (reference sequence). CDR3 length equals 15 residues. The sequences come from peripheral blood, collected on day 0 of AZD1222 vaccination. V gene TRBV27 combines with J gene TRBJ1-1; 8 bases match TRBD1. The receptor was isolated from an adult in good health. This CDR3 is CASSGQGSGNTEAFF. The CDR3 bases are TGTGCCAGCAGCGGACAGGGCAGCGGGAACACTGAAGCTTTCTTT.